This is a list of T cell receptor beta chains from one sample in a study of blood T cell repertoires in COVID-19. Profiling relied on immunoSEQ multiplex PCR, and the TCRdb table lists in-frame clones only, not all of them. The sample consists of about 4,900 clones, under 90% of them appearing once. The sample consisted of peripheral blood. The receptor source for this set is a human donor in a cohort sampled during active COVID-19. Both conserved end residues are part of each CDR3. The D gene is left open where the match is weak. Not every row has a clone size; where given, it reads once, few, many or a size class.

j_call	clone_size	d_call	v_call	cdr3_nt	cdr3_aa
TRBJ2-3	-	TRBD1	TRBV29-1	TGCAGCCATGATCACAGGGGGACAGATACGCAGTATTTT	CSHDHRGTDTQYF
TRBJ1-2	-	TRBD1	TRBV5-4	TGTGCCAGCAGCCCCGACAGGGGCTTCGGCTATGGCTACACCTTC	CASSPDRGFGYGYTF
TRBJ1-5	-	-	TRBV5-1	TGCGCCAGCAGCCAGGGGTTCAATCAGCCCCAGCATTTT	CASSQGFNQPQHF
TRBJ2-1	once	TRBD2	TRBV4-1	TGCGCCAGCAGCCAGCCACTAGCGGGGATACACAATGAGCAGTTCTTC	CASSQPLAGIHNEQFF
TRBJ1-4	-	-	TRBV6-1	TGTGCCAGCAGTGAATCTGAGGGGAGGGGTGAAAAACTGTTTTTT	CASSESEGRGEKLFF
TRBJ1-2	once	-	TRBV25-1	TGTGCCAGCAGGGGGTCGGGGGTAGCCAACTATGGCTACACCTTC	CASRGSGVANYGYTF
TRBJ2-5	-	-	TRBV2	TGTGCCAGCAGTGAATACAGGGCGCAGACCCAGTACTTC	CASSEYRAQTQYF
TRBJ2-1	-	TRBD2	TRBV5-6	TGTGCCAGCAGCTCACTAGCGGGAGGGCCGAATGAGCAGTTCTTC	CASSSLAGGPNEQFF
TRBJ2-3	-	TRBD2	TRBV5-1	TGCGCCAGCAGCTTGTCTCGACTAGCGGGGGGGTTGGAGACAGATACGCAGTATTTT	CASSLSRLAGGLETDTQYF
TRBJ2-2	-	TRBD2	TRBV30	TGTGCGTACGGGGCGGGACTAACGCCCGGGGAGCTGTTTTTT	CAYGAGLTPGELFF
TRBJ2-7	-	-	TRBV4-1	TGCGCCAGCAGCCAAGATCCCCGATCGGGAACCTACCCCTACGAGCAGTACTTC	CASSQDPRSGTYPYEQYF
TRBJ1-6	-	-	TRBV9	TGTGCCAGCAGCGTAACAGGGTCAGGCTCACCCCTCCACTTT	CASSVTGSGSPLHF
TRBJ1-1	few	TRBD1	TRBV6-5	TGTGCCAGCAGTCTGGCGAGACAGGGGACTGAAGCTTTCTTT	CASSLARQGTEAFF
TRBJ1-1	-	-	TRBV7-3	TGTGCCAGCAGCCCCTCGACAGGGAACACTGAAGCTTTCTTT	CASSPSTGNTEAFF
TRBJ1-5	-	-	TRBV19	TGTGCCAGTAGTATAGGGCCTGGGAGGGTTGACAGGCCCCAGCATTTT	CASSIGPGRVDRPQHF
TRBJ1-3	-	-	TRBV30	TGTGCCTGGACCTCGCTGAGAGGGTTGAGCGGAGGAAACACCATATATTTT	CAWTSLRGLSGGNTIYF
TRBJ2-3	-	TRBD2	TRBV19	TGTGCCAGTAATACACCGACTAGCGGGGGTGAAGATACGCAGTATTTT	CASNTPTSGGEDTQYF
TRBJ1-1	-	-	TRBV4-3	TGCGCCAGCAGCCAAGTTACAGGGAACACTGAAGCTTTCTTT	CASSQVTGNTEAFF
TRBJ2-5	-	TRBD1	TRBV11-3	TGTGCCAGCAGCGCCCAGGGGGCCGGGACCCAGTACTTC	CASSAQGAGTQYF
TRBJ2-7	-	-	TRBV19	TGTGCCAGTAGTATTGGCGACTTTTTCTCCTACGAGCAGTACTTC	CASSIGDFFSYEQYF
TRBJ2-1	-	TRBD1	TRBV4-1	TGCGCCAGCAGCGCTCAACCCGGGACAGCCTACAATGAGCAGTTCTTC	CASSAQPGTAYNEQFF
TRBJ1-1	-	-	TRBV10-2	TGCGCCAGCTCCCTGGGGGGGGCTGAAGCTTTCTTT	CASSLGGAEAFF
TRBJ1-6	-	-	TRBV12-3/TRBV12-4	TGTGCCAGCAGTTCGCCGGGGGCACCCCTCCACTTT	CASSSPGAPLHF
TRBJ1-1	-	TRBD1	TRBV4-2	TGTGCCAGCAGCCAGCCTAGGACAGGGGGGACTGAAGCTTTCTTT	CASSQPRTGGTEAFF
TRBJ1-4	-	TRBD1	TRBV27	TGTGCCAGCAGTCCCGGGACAGCGAATGAAAAACTGTTTTTT	CASSPGTANEKLFF
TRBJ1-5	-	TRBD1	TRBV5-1	TGCGCCAGCAGCATAGGACAGGGGGCTCGCCAGCATTTT	CASSIGQGARQHF
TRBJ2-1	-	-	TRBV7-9	TGTGCCAGCAGCTTACCGGGGGACTTCTACAATGAGCAGTTCTTC	CASSLPGDFYNEQFF
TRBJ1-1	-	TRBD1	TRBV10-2	TGCGCCAGCAAGCCAGGGGGCCCCGAAACTGAAGCTTTCTTT	CASKPGGPETEAFF
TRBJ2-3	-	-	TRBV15	TGTGCCACCAGCAGGGACAAGATTGCGGATACGCAGTATTTT	CATSRDKIADTQYF
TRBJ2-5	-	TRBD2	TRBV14	TGTGCCAGCAGCTCCCGGACTAGCGAAGAGACCCAGTACTTC	CASSSRTSEETQYF
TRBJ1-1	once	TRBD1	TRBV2	TGTGCCAGCCCCCGGACAGGGAACACTGAAGCTTTCTTT	CASPRTGNTEAFF